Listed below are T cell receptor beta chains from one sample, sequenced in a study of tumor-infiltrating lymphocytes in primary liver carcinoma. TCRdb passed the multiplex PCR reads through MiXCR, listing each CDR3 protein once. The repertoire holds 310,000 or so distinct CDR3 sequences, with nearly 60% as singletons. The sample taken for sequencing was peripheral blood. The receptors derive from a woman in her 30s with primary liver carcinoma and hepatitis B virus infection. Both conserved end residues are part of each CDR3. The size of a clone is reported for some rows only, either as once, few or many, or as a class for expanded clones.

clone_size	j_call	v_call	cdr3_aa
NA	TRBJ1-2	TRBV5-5	CASSLARGIDYGYTF
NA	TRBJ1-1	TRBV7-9	CASSKTGGLGTGAVF
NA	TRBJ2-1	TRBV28	CASGGRDRNEQFF
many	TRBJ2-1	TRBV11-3	CASSLGSSGTYNEQFF
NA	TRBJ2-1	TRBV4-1	CASSQGLRTYNEQFF
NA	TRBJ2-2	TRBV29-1	CSAQGANTGKLFF
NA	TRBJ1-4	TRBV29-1	CSVEGNSEKLFF
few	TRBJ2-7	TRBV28	CASSSDWVSEQYF
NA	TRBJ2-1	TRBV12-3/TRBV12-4	CASRWGLASNEQFF
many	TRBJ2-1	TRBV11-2	CASSANYNEQFF
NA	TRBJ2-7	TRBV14	CASSQSRLSEQYF
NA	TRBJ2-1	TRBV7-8	CASSSREGQYNEQLF
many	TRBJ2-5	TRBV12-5	CASGLDLAETQYF
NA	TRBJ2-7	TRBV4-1	CASRQGPSYEQYF
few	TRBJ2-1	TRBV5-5	CASSLDLALKQFF
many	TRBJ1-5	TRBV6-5	CASSRDRRQPQHF
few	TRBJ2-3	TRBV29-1	CSGAGASILTQYF
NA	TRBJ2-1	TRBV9	CASSVARGIREQFF
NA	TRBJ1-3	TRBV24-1	CATSDLGGAGNTIYF
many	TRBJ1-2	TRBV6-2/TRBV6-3	CASSYSTGKSRGGYTF
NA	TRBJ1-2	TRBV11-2	CASATHYTYGYTF
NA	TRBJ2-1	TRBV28	CASSSPGLAGGWNEQFF
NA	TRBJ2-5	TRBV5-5	CASSHFVRKLQETQYF
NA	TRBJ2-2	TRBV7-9	CASSLRGSTGELFF
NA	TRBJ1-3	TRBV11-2	CASNMTRSSGNTIYF
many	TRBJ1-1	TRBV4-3	CASSQDRSNTEAFF
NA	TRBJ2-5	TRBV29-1	CSGRQGSVSETQYF
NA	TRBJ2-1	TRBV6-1	CASSEQREWENEQSF
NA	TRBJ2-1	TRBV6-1	CASSETPISSTYNEQFF
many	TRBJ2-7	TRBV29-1	CSVGGGRGEQYF
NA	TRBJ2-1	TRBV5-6	CASSLFRGLTPPNEQFF
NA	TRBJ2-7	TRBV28	CVTSTEEGSSYEQYF
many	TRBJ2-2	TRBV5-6	CASSLLGDYTGELFF
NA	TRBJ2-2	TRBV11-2	CASSLSGSRTGGLFF
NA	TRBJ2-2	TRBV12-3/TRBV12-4	CATSPGGRASTGERFF
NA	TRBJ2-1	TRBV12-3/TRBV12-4	CASSFTGGRGYNEQFF
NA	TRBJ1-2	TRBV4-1	CGSSQENTGIGYTF
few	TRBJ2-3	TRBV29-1	CSVGTRLTDTQYF
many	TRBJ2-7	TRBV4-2	CASSQASGSNPPYEQYF
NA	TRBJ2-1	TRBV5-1	CASSSSLTGANEQFF
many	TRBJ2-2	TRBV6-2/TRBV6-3	CASSYSTLPGGSYGTGELFF
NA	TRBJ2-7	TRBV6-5	CASMPSGSSYEQYF
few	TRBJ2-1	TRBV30	CARATRAYNEQFF
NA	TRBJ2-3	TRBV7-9	CASSSPREGGPIGTDTQYF
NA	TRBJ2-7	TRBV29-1	CSVEVWDSYEEYF
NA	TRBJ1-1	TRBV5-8	CASSLAPAGSEAVF
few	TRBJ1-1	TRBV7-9	CASSLKTPNTEAFF
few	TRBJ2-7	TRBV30	CAWSGDRGTYEQYF
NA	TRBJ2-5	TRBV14	CASSQDNSHRETQYF
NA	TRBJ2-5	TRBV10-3	CAISESGQLETQYF
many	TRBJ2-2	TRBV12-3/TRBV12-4	CASSFPGGRNTGELFF
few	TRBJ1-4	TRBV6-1	CASSRDRGEKLFF